This is a list of T cell receptor beta chains from one sample in a study of blood T cells in healthy people across ages. TCRdb re-called the 5' RACE reads with MiXCR, one entry per CDR3 protein. The table has roughly 680,000 distinct CDR3 sequences, roughly 21% seen once. Sequencing was carried out using blood. The receptors here all came from a man in his 70s in good health. The CDR3 runs from the conserved cysteine through the conserved F or W.

v_gene: TRBV12-3/TRBV12-4
j_gene: TRBJ2-4
CDR3aa: CASREGSDIQYF

v_gene: TRBV5-6
j_gene: TRBJ2-2
CDR3aa: CASSSPGTGELFF

v_gene: TRBV7-9
j_gene: NA
CDR3aa: CASSFSQQRSYEQYF

v_gene: TRBV7-2
j_gene: TRBJ2-1
CDR3aa: CASSPVYAGLAGLVQFF

v_gene: TRBV3-1
j_gene: TRBJ1-1
CDR3aa: CASSQFLDNTEAFF

v_gene: TRBV5-1
j_gene: TRBJ1-1
CDR3aa: CASSLSPIFTEAFF

v_gene: TRBV4-2
j_gene: TRBJ1-5
CDR3aa: CASSPRAGTGNPNQPQHF

v_gene: TRBV10-1
j_gene: TRBJ2-5
CDR3aa: CASGTGDGTQYF

v_gene: TRBV6-1
j_gene: TRBJ1-5
CDR3aa: CASSEGSGSGQPQHF

v_gene: TRBV5-1
j_gene: TRBJ2-1
CDR3aa: CASSPSTSGGYNEQFF

v_gene: TRBV29-1
j_gene: TRBJ1-1
CDR3aa: CSVELRQGNTEAFF

v_gene: TRBV12-3/TRBV12-4
j_gene: TRBJ1-4
CDR3aa: CASSFPREKLFF

v_gene: TRBV7-2
j_gene: NA
CDR3aa: CASSSGQLNEQFF

v_gene: TRBV18
j_gene: TRBJ2-7
CDR3aa: CASSPKGDEQYF

v_gene: TRBV4-1
j_gene: TRBJ2-1
CDR3aa: CASSPGTSGYNEQFF

v_gene: TRBV2
j_gene: TRBJ2-1
CDR3aa: CASSGNSGRYNEQFF

v_gene: TRBV9
j_gene: TRBJ2-1
CDR3aa: CASSPTVRRNEQFF

v_gene: TRBV20-1
j_gene: TRBJ1-1
CDR3aa: CSARDQLMNTEAFF

v_gene: TRBV9
j_gene: TRBJ2-5
CDR3aa: CASSAGTKKQETQYF

v_gene: TRBV10-3
j_gene: TRBJ2-1
CDR3aa: CAISQREGDYNEQFF

v_gene: TRBV29-1
j_gene: TRBJ2-1
CDR3aa: CSVDASGNYNEQFF

v_gene: TRBV20-1
j_gene: TRBJ2-7
CDR3aa: CSAREGRTHYEQYF

v_gene: TRBV10-3
j_gene: TRBJ2-3
CDR3aa: CAISDGGRTSTDTQYF

v_gene: TRBV5-1
j_gene: TRBJ2-7
CDR3aa: CASKGQGDGEQYF

v_gene: TRBV18
j_gene: TRBJ2-1
CDR3aa: CASSPSGTGVINEQFF

v_gene: TRBV6-5
j_gene: TRBJ2-5
CDR3aa: CASSDRDGGKETQYF

v_gene: TRBV6-5
j_gene: TRBJ1-1
CDR3aa: CASSSEGPDTEAFF

v_gene: TRBV6-6
j_gene: TRBJ1-1
CDR3aa: CASSYPGQGAFF

v_gene: TRBV9
j_gene: TRBJ2-5
CDR3aa: CASSVSAGEYQETQYF

v_gene: TRBV9
j_gene: TRBJ1-4
CDR3aa: CASSVDPGSEKLFF

v_gene: TRBV12-3/TRBV12-4
j_gene: TRBJ2-1
CDR3aa: CASSFRASGNEEQFF

v_gene: TRBV4-1
j_gene: TRBJ2-3
CDR3aa: CASSQDLWDTDTQYF

v_gene: TRBV9
j_gene: TRBJ1-3
CDR3aa: CASSVGGQPGNTIYF

v_gene: TRBV2
j_gene: TRBJ1-4
CDR3aa: CASTDRVNEKLFF

v_gene: TRBV6-1
j_gene: TRBJ2-1
CDR3aa: CASRRGGGERSYNEQFF

v_gene: TRBV20-1
j_gene: TRBJ2-5
CDR3aa: CSANRGGETQYF

v_gene: TRBV7-9
j_gene: TRBJ1-6
CDR3aa: CASRDDRGLNSPLHF

v_gene: TRBV5-8
j_gene: TRBJ1-5
CDR3aa: CASSDWGGCNQPQHF

v_gene: TRBV15
j_gene: TRBJ2-5
CDR3aa: CATSTGPGETQYF

v_gene: TRBV6-8
j_gene: TRBJ2-3
CDR3aa: CASSPNKFTDTQYF

v_gene: TRBV5-6
j_gene: TRBJ2-3
CDR3aa: CASRIVLAGVRTQYF

v_gene: TRBV24-1
j_gene: TRBJ2-1
CDR3aa: CATSDGGEGEQFF

v_gene: TRBV5-1
j_gene: TRBJ2-3
CDR3aa: CASGPQPDTQYF